The next 25 T cell receptor beta chains were all read from a single sample in a study of blood T cell repertoires in COVID-19. Produced via immunoSEQ multiplex PCR; TCRdb's table is partial and in-frame only. The data contain under 200,000 clones, around 85% of them singletons. Source material: PBMCs or T cells enriched from blood (not recorded which). The origin of the receptors is a woman aged 40 to 50 with acute COVID-19.

The chain is built from TRBV6-5 and TRBJ2-5; TRBD1 matches 8 bases. J was trimmed by 5 bases and V by 6 bases; bases with no gene match: 11. Germline lookup yields CDR1 MNHEY and CDR2 SVGAGI. The CDR3 runs to 15 residues. CDR3 residues: CASSGDRTGWETQYF. CDR3 sequence (DNA): TGTGCCAGCAGCGGTGACAGGACAGGGTGGGAGACCCAGTACTTC.

The chain recombines TRBV25-1 with TRBJ2-5; tentatively, D is TRBD2 (5 bases). The CDR3 has 13 amino acids. The V and J ends lost 7 bases and 5 bases respectively, with 14 bases between them. Germline CDR1 reads MGHDK; CDR2 reads SYGVNS. The CDR3 reads CASTRGPRETQYF. CDR3 nucleotide sequence: TGTGCCAGCACTCGCGGGCCCCGGGAGACCCAGTACTTC.

This rearrangement joins TRBV4-2 to TRBJ2-3; 8 nucleotides match TRBD2. Germline assignment: CDR1 LGHNA and CDR2 YNFKEQ. This CDR3 is built from 16 residues. V lost 4 bases, J lost 2 bases, and 8 bases stayed unmatched. As DNA, the CDR3 is TGTGCCAGCAGCCCTTTTCGGGGGGGCAACACAGATACGCAGTATTTT. It codes for CASSPFRGGNTDTQYF.

The J gene is TRBJ1-1, the V gene TRBV18; no clear D gene. V lost 3 bases and J lost 3, with 20 bases in between. The CDR3 loop spans 17 amino acids. Germline assignment: CDR1 KGHSH and CDR2 LQKENI. DNA of the CDR3: TGTGCCAGCTCACCTAACCCCTCACACGGGGTGGACACTGAAGCTTTCTTT. Residues: CASSPNPSHGVDTEAFF.

V gene TRBV2 combines with J gene TRBJ1-5, with 11 bases aligning to TRBD1. The germline gives CDR1 SNHLY, CDR2 FYNNEI. The CDR3 totals 15 residues. With 6 bases clipped from V and 3 bases from J, the junction kept 4 bases outside the gene matches. The CDR3 DNA follows: TGTGCCAGCAGAGGACAGGGGGCCCCCAATCAGCCCCAGCATTTT. Translation: CASRGQGAPNQPQHF.

The chain recombines TRBV19 with TRBJ2-6; D might be TRBD2 (7 bases). With 7 bases removed from V and 0 bases from J, the gap between germline ends came to 10 bases. CDR3 length equals 15 residues. Germline-derived CDR1 and CDR2 are LNHDA and SQIVND (reference sequence). The CDR3 region is CASNAGASGANVLTF. As DNA, the CDR3 is TGTGCCAGTAACGCGGGGGCCTCTGGGGCCAACGTCCTGACTTTC.

This chain connects TRBV19 to TRBJ1-1; TRBD1 matches at 8 bases. There are 13 residues in the CDR3. Germline-derived CDR1 and CDR2 are LNHDA and SQIVND (reference sequence). Trimming took 5 bases from V and 5 from J; bases not matched to a gene: 4. The CDR3 bases are TGTGCCAGTAGTCAGGGGGCGCGGACTGAAGCTTTCTTT. It encodes CASSQGARTEAFF. The full variable domain, rest sourced from reference TRBV19 and TRBJ1-1, is DGGITQSPKYLFRKEGQNVTLSCEQNLNHDAMYWYRQDPGQGLRLIYYSQIVNDFQKGDIAEGYSVSREKKESFPLTVTSAQKNPTAFYLCASSQGARTEAFFGQGTRLTVV.

In this sample, this clone turned up once. V gene TRBV19 combines with J gene TRBJ1-5, with TRBD1 as a possible D gene (6 bases). The germline V gene has CDR1 LNHDA and CDR2 SQIVND (reference sequence). The CDR3 contains 16 residues. The V end was cut by 4 bases, the J end by 5 bases, with 18 bases between. CDR3 in amino acids: CASSTLQGWEYQPQHF. The CDR3 DNA is TGTGCCAGTAGTACTTTACAGGGATGGGAATATCAGCCCCAGCATTTT.

The chain is built from TRBV25-1 and TRBJ1-2; 9 bases fit TRBD1. The CDR3 runs to 17 residues. CDR1 and CDR2 (germline): MGHDK, SYGVNS. V gave up 4 bases and J gave up 4 bases; unmatched junction bases: 13. CDR3 sequence reads: CASSVSGTGPKRYGYTF. CDR3 coding DNA: TGTGCCAGCAGTGTCTCCGGGACAGGGCCTAAGCGCTATGGCTACACCTTC.

The V call is TRBV7-8, the J call TRBJ1-1; unclear D gene. Germline loops: CDR1 SGHVS, CDR2 FQNEAQ. CDR3 length equals 16 residues. The germline V and J ends were trimmed by 6 bases and 4 bases, with 21 bases remaining between them. CDR3 DNA sequence: TGTGCCAGCAGTGCTAGCCAGATGCAAAGAGGCACTGAAGCTTTCTTT. Translated, it gives CASSASQMQRGTEAFF.

Only one count was recorded for this clone. The genes are TRBV19 and TRBJ1-5, with TRBD1 identical over 9 bases. The germline V gene encodes CDR1 LNHDA and CDR2 SQIVND (reference sequence). The length of the CDR3 is 18 residues. With V trimmed by 5 bases and J by 3 bases, 14 bases remained unmatched. CDR3 in DNA: TGTGCCAGTAGTGCCGCGGGGACAGGGATGGGGATCAATCAGCCCCAGCATTTT. Translating gives CASSAAGTGMGINQPQHF.

V usage is TRBV11-1 and J usage is TRBJ2-1; 13 bases are a match to TRBD2. V lost 6 bases, J lost 9 bases, and 5 bases stayed unmatched. The CDR3 is 14 residues long. CDR1 is SGHAT, CDR2 FQDESV, per germline (reference sequence). For the CDR3, the DNA is TGTGCCAGCAGGAGGACTAGCGGGAGTGGTGAGCAGTTCTTC. It encodes CASRRTSGSGEQFF. Supplemented by reference TRBV11-1 and TRBJ2-1, the full variable domain reads EAEVAQSPRYKITEKSQAVAFWCDPISGHATLYWYRQILGQGPELLVQFQDESVVDDSQLPKDRFSAERLKGVDSTLKIQPAELGDSAMYLCASRRTSGSGEQFFGPGTRLTVL.

V gene TRBV4-1 combines with J gene TRBJ2-1; D gene uncertain. In germline, CDR1 is MGHRA, CDR2 YSYEKL. V lost 1 base, J lost 4 bases, and 14 bases lay in between. The CDR3 runs to 16 residues. This chain's CDR3 is CASSQAAAVGYNEQFF. The CDR3 DNA reads TGCGCCAGCAGCCAAGCCGCGGCTGTCGGATACAATGAGCAGTTCTTC.

The chain joins TRBV5-6 to TRBJ2-7; possible D gene TRBD1, 6 bases. Looked up from germline, CDR1 is SGHDT and CDR2 is YYEEEE. The CDR3 covers 15 residues. Trimming took off 1 base at V and 2 bases at J, with 13 bases between the two ends. For the CDR3, the DNA is TGTGCCAGCAGCTTGTTGTACGGGACACCCTACGAGCAGTACTTC. Protein sequence: CASSLLYGTPYEQYF.

This clone was found a few times. The genes are TRBV7-9 and TRBJ2-3; 9 bases fit TRBD2. V shed 7 bases, J shed 0 bases, and the junction held 8 bases outside the gene matches. The CDR3 loop spans 16 amino acids. Germline CDR1 SEHNR, CDR2 FQNEAQ (reference sequence). The CDR3 DNA follows: TGTGCCAGCACCACACCTAGCGGGGCTAGCACAGATACGCAGTATTTT. Residues: CASTTPSGASTDTQYF.

V usage is TRBV19 and J usage is TRBJ1-1; tentative D call: TRBD1 (5 bases). Between the trimmed V and J ends, which lost 2 bases and 2 bases, there was a span of 12 bases. CDR1 and CDR2 from the germline V gene are LNHDA and SQIVND (reference sequence). CDR3 size: 15 residues. CDR3 sequence: CASSILPRVNTEAFF. CDR3 nucleotides: TGTGCCAGTAGTATACTCCCCAGGGTTAACACTGAAGCTTTCTTT. The complete variable domain, with remaining parts taken from reference TRBV19 and TRBJ1-1, reads DGGITQSPKYLFRKEGQNVTLSCEQNLNHDAMYWYRQDPGQGLRLIYYSQIVNDFQKGDIAEGYSVSREKKESFPLTVTSAQKNPTAFYLCASSILPRVNTEAFFGQGTRLTVV.

This rearrangement joins TRBV19 to TRBJ2-3; 11 bases are a match to TRBD2. V shed 8 bases, J shed 6 bases, and the junction held 10 bases outside the gene matches. The CDR3 spans 15 residues. Germline V gene data show CDR1 as LNHDA and CDR2 as SQIVND (reference sequence). Here the CDR3 DNA reads TGTGCCAGTCAACTAGCGGGAGCAGGTTGGGATACGCAGTATTTT. Its protein product is CASQLAGAGWDTQYF. The whole variable domain, filled in from reference TRBV19 and TRBJ2-3, reads DGGITQSPKYLFRKEGQNVTLSCEQNLNHDAMYWYRQDPGQGLRLIYYSQIVNDFQKGDIAEGYSVSREKKESFPLTVTSAQKNPTAFYLCASQLAGAGWDTQYFGPGTRLTVL.

This clone appeared a few times. The gene calls are TRBV19 and TRBJ2-1, with D uncertain. The CDR3 is 14 residues long. V lost 6 bases and J lost 0, with 9 bases in between. Germline CDR1 LNHDA, CDR2 SQIVND (reference sequence). The CDR3 reads CASSATSSYNEQFF. The DNA for the CDR3 is TGTGCCAGTAGCGCAACCAGCTCCTACAATGAGCAGTTCTTC.

The gene calls are TRBV6-5 and TRBJ2-3, with D tentatively TRBD2 (6 bases). The V gene lost 5 bases and the J gene lost 8 bases, with 11 bases spanning the gap. This CDR3 comprises 12 residues. Germline assignment: CDR1 MNHEY and CDR2 SVGAGI. The CDR3 bases are TGTGCCAGCAGTCCGGGAGCGGGTACGCAGTATTTT. Translated: CASSPGAGTQYF.

The gene calls are TRBV6-1 and TRBJ1-6, with D unclear. The CDR3 totals 15 residues. Germline lookup yields CDR1 MNHNS and CDR2 SASEGT. V lost 2 bases and J 7 bases, leaving 12 bases between the germline ends. CDR3 amino acids: CASSEKPPANSPLHF. CDR3 bases: TGTGCCAGCAGTGAAAAACCCCCCGCGAATTCACCCCTCCACTTT.

The chain has TRBV6-5 and TRBJ2-3; D may be TRBD2 (5 bases). The length of the CDR3 is 12 residues. Trimming took off 7 bases at V and 6 bases at J, with 11 bases between the two ends. Germline V gene lookup returns CDR1 MNHEY and CDR2 SVGAGI. The CDR3, as DNA: TGTGCCAGCACCCCCCGAGGGGATACGCAGTATTTT. Its translation is CASTPRGDTQYF.

This chain's CDR3 is CASSRGQLLTEAFF. CDR3 sequence (DNA): TGTGCCAGCAGCCGGGGACAGTTATTAACTGAAGCTTTCTTT. This chain uses TRBV11-2 with TRBJ1-1; 7 bases map to TRBD1. V was pared by 5 bases and J by 5 bases, with 8 bases of the junction left unmatched. The length of the CDR3 is 14 residues. CDR1 is SGHAT and CDR2 is FQNNGV in the germline V gene.

This clone was observed a few times. The V call is TRBV29-1, the J call TRBJ2-1; 7 bases are a match to TRBD1. In germline, CDR1 is SQVTM, CDR2 ANQGSEA. The CDR3 is 13 residues long. The CDR3, as DNA: TGCAGTGCTCAGCGATCGACAGGGAATGAGCAGTTCTTC. Translation: CSAQRSTGNEQFF.

The chain couples TRBV28 to TRBJ1-1, with D unclear. The ends were cut back, 5 bases at V and 3 bases at J, with 13 bases in the middle. The CDR3 contains 14 residues. Germline values: CDR1 MDHEN, CDR2 SYDVKM. The CDR3 DNA reads as TGTGCCAGCAGTCCCCACAGATCGGACACTGAAGCTTTCTTT. It is translated as CASSPHRSDTEAFF. The full variable domain, completed using reference TRBV28 and TRBJ1-1, is DVKVTQSSRYLVKRTGEKVFLECVQDMDHENMFWYRQDPGLGLRLIYFSYDVKMKEKGDIPEGYSVSREKKERFSLILESASTNQTSMYLCASSPHRSDTEAFFGQGTRLTVV.

The gene calls are TRBV7-9 and TRBJ1-5; tentative D call: TRBD1 (5 bases). Germline loops: CDR1 SEHNR, CDR2 FQNEAQ (reference sequence). Trimming removed 5 bases at V and 2 bases at J, with 10 bases between. The CDR3 totals 14 residues. In DNA form, the CDR3 reads TGTGCCAGCAGCCCTGGGGGGGGCAATCAGCCCCAGCATTTT. Translating it yields CASSPGGGNQPQHF.